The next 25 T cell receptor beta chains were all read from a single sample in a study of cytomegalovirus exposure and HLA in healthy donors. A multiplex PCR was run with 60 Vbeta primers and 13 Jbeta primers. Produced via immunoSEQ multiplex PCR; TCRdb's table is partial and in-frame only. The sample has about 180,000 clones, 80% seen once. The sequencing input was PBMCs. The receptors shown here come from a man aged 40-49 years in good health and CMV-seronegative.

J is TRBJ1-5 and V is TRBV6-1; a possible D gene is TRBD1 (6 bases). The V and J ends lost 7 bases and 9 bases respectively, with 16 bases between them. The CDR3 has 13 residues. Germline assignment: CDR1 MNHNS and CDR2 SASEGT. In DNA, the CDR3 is TGTGCCAGCACAGGGACACTCCCGGGGCCCCAGCATTTT. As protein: CASTGTLPGPQHF.

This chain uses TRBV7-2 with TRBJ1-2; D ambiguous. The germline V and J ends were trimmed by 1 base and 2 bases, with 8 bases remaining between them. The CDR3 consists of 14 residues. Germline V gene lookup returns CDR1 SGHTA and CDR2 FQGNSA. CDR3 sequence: CASSLVSGNYGYTF. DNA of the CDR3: TGTGCCAGCAGCTTAGTTTCGGGGAACTATGGCTACACCTTC.

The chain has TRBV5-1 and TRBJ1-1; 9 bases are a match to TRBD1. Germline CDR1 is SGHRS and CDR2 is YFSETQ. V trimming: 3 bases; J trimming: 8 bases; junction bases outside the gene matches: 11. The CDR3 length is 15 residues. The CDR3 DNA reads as TGCGCCAGCAGCTCTTCCGGGACAGGGTCGCACGAAGCTTTCTTT. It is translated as CASSSSGTGSHEAFF.

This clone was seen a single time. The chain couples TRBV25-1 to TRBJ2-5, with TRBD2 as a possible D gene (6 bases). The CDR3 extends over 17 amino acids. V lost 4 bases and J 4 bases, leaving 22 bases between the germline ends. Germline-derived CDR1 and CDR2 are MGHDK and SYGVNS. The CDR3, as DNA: TGTGCCAGCAGTGCAGGGACTGGAGGAGCTCTACGAGAGACCCAGTACTTC. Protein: CASSAGTGGALRETQYF.

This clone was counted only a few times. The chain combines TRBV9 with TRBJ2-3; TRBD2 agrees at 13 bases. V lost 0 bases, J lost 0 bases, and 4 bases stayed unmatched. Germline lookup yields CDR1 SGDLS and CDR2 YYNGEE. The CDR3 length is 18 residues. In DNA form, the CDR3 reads TGTGCCAGCAGCGTAGGGACTAGCGGGAGCCCCAGCACAGATACGCAGTATTTT. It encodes CASSVGTSGSPSTDTQYF.

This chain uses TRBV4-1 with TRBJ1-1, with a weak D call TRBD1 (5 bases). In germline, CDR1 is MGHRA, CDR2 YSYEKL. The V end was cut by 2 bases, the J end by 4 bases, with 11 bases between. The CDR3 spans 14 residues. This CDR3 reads CASSQLRVATEAFF. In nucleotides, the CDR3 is TGCGCCAGCAGCCAACTCAGGGTGGCCACTGAAGCTTTCTTT.

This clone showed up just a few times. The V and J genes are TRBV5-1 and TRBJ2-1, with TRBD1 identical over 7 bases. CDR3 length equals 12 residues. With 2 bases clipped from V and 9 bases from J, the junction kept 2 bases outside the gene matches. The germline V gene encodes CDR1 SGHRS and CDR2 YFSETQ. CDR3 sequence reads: CASSLQGTEQFF. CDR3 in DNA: TGCGCCAGCAGCTTACAGGGGACTGAGCAGTTCTTC.

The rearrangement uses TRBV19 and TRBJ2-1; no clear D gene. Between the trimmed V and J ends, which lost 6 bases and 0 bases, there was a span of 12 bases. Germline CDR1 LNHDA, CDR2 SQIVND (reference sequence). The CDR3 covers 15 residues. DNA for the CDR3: TGTGCCAGTAGCTCTGGAGCGAGCTCCTACAATGAGCAGTTCTTC. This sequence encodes CASSSGASSYNEQFF.

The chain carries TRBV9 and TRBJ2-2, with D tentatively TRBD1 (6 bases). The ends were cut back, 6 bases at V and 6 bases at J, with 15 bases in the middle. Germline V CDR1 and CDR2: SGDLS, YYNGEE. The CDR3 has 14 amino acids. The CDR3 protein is CASKRSGDAGELFF. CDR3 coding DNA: TGTGCCAGCAAAAGGTCAGGGGATGCCGGGGAGCTGTTTTTT.

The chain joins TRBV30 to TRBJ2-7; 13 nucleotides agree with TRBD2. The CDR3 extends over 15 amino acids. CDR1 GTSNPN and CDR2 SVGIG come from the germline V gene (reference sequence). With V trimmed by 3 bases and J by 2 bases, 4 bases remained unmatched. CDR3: CAWRDGLAGAYEQYF. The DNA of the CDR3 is TGTGCCTGGAGGGACGGACTAGCGGGAGCCTACGAGCAGTACTTC.

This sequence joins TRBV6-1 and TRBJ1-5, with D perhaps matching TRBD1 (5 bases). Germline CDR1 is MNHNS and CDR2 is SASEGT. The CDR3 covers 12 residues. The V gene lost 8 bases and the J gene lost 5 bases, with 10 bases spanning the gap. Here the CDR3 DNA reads TGTGCCAGCGGGCAGGGTCATCAGCCCCAGCATTTT. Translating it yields CASGQGHQPQHF.

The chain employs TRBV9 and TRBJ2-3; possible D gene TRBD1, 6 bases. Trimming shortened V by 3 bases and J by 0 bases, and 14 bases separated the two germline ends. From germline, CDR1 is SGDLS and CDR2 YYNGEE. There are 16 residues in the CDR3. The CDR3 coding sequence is TGTGCCAGCAGCGCCGGACAGTTTGTCAGCACAGATACGCAGTATTTT. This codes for CASSAGQFVSTDTQYF.

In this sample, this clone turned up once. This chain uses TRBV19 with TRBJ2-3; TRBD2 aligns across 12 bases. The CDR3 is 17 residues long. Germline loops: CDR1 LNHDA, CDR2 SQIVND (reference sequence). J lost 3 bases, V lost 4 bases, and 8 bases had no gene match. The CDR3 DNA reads TGTGCCAGTAGTAGGGCTAGCGGGGGGGCGGGAACAGATACGCAGTATTTT. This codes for CASSRASGGAGTDTQYF.

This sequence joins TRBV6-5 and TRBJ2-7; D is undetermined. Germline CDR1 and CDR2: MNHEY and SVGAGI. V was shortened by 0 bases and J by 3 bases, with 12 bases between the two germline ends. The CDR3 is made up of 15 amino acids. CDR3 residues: CASSYSGQQHYEQYF. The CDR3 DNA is TGTGCCAGCAGTTACTCGGGCCAGCAACACTACGAGCAGTACTTC.

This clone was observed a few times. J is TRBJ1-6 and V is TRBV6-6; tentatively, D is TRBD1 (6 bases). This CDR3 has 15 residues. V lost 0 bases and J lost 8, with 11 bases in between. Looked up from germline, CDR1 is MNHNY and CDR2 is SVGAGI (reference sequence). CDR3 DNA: TGTGCCAGCAGTTACTCTGGGGACACCTATTCACCCCTCCACTTT. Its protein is CASSYSGDTYSPLHF.

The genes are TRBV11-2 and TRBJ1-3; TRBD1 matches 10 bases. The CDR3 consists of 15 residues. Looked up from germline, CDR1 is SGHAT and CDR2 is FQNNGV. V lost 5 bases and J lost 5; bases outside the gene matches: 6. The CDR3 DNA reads TGTGCCAGCAGCGTCCCGGGACAGGGGAGAAACACCATATATTTT. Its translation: CASSVPGQGRNTIYF.

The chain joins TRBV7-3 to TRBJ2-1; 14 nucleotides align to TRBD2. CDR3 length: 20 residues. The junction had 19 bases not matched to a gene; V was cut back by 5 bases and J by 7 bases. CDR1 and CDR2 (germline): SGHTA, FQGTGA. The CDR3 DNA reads TGTGCCAGCAGCCCCCGACTAGCGGGAGGGCCGGGTCTCCGGGAGAATGAGCAGTTCTTC. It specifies CASSPRLAGGPGLRENEQFF.

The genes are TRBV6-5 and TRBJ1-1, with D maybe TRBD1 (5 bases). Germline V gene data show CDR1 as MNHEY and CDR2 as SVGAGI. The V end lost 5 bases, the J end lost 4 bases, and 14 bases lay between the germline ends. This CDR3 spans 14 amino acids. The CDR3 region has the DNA TGTGCCAGCAGTCAGCGGGGGGGAAGCACTGAAGCTTTCTTT. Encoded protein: CASSQRGGSTEAFF.

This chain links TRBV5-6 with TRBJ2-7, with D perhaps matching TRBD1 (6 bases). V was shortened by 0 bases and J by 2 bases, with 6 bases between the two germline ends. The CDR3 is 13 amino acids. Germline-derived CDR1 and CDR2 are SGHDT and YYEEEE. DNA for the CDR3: TGTGCCAGCAGCTTGGGGGGGCCCTACGAGCAGTACTTC. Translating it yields CASSLGGPYEQYF.

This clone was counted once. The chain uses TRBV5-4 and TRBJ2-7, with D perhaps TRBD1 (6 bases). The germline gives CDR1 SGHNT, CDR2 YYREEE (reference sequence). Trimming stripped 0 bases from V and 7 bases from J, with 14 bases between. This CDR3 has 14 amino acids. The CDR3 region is CASSLVPGDEEQYF. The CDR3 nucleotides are TGTGCCAGCAGCTTGGTACCAGGGGATGAGGAGCAGTACTTC.

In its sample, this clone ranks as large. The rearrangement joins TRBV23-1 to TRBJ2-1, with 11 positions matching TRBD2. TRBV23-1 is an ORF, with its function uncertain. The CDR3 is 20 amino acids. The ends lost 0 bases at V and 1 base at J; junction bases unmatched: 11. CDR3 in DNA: TGCGCCAGCAGTCAATCCTTACTAGCGGGAGTAGTCCAGTCCTACAATGAGCAGTTCTTC. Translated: CASSQSLLAGVVQSYNEQFF.

The CDR3 sequence: CASSFQAGGGRDEQFF. CDR3 nucleotide sequence: TGTGCCAGCAGCTTTCAAGCGGGGGGGGGCCGGGATGAGCAGTTCTTC. This chain connects TRBV7-2 to TRBJ2-1; 10 bases align to TRBD2. Germline CDR1 SGHTA, CDR2 FQGNSA. V gave up 3 bases and J gave up 8 bases; unmatched junction bases: 10. This CDR3 has 16 residues.

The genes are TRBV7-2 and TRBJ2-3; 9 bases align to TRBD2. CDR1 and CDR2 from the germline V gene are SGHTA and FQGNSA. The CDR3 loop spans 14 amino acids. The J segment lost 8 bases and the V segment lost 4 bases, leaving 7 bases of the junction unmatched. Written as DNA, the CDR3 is TGTGCCAGCAGCTCGGCCTGGACTAGCGTTACGCAGTATTTT. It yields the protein CASSSAWTSVTQYF.

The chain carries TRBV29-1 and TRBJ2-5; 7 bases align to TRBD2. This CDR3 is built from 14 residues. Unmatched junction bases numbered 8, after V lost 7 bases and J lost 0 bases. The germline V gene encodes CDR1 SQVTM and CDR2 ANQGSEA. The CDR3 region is CSAIWEGDQETQYF. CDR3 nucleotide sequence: TGCAGCGCGATCTGGGAGGGCGACCAAGAGACCCAGTACTTC.

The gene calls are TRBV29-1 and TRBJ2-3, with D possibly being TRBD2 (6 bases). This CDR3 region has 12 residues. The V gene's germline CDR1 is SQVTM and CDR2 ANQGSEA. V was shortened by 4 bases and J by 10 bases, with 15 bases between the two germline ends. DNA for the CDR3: TGCAGCGTTGGGGGGGTGGGAGGAGCGCAGTATTTT. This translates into CSVGGVGGAQYF.